Below, 17 T cell receptor beta chains from the same sample are listed, as sequenced in a study of post-analysis software for immune sequencing data. Study-level results: TRBV5-6, TRBV5-1 and TRBV20-1 belonged to a set of about 5 TRBV segments that were more frequent in patients than controls.

TCR beta cDNA libraries had unique molecular identifiers. One entry per CDR3 protein, called by TCRdb with MiXCR from the PCR reads. The sample has about 200,000 distinct CDR3 sequences; approximately 29% are singletons. The antigens for these receptors are not known. Sequenced sample: blood. These receptor sequences come from a girl younger than 18 with multiple sclerosis.

This clonotype was recorded at least ten times. The chain recombines TRBV6-2 or TRBV6-3 with TRBJ2-1; TRBD2 aligns across 11 bases. In germline, CDR1 is MNHEY, CDR2 SVGEGT. The CDR3 extends over 19 amino acids. With 2 bases clipped from V and 0 bases from J, the junction kept 9 bases outside the gene matches. Here the CDR3 reads CASSYEASGRYYSYNEQFF. DNA for the CDR3: TGTGCCAGCAGTTACGAGGCTAGCGGGAGGTACTACTCCTACAATGAGCAGTTCTTC.

At least ten counts were recorded for this clonotype. CDR3 bases: TGTGCCACCAAACAGGGGTCTACTGAAGCTTTCTTT. It specifies CATKQGSTEAFF. V gene TRBV28 combines with J gene TRBJ1-1, with 7 bases fitting TRBD1. The ends lost 10 bases at V and 5 bases at J; junction bases unmatched: 7. This CDR3 comprises 12 residues. CDR1 MDHEN and CDR2 SYDVKM come from the germline V gene. Variable domain in full (rest from reference TRBV28 and TRBJ1-1): DVKVTQSSRYLVKRTGEKVFLECVQDMDHENMFWYRQDPGLGLRLIYFSYDVKMKEKGDIPEGYSVSREKKERFSLILESASTNQTSMYLCATKQGSTEAFFGQGTRLTVV.

The rearrangement links TRBV6-5 to TRBJ2-1; the match to TRBD2 covers 13 bases. The V segment lost 4 bases and the J segment 10 bases; nucleotides outside the gene matches: 4. This CDR3 comprises 14 residues. Germline CDR1 MNHEY, CDR2 SVGAGI. This chain's CDR3 is CASSFGLAGVEQFF. CDR3 in DNA: TGTGCCAGCAGTTTCGGACTAGCGGGAGTAGAGCAGTTCTTC.

CDR3 bases: TGCAGCGCCGGCCCCCCCACCGGGGAGCTGTTTTTT. Protein sequence: CSAGPPTGELFF. V gene TRBV29-1 combines with J gene TRBJ2-2; D is uncertain. CDR3 size: 12 residues. The V gene's germline CDR1 is SQVTM and CDR2 ANQGSEA. Trimming left V 7 bases short and J 4 bases short, with 10 bases between.

The rearrangement joins TRBV12-3 or TRBV12-4 to TRBJ2-1, with TRBD2 matching 7 bases. V lost 0 bases, J lost 1 base, and 9 bases stayed unmatched. This CDR3 comprises 18 residues. The CDR3 nucleotides are TGTGCCAGCAGTTTAGCGCTTGGGACTATCCCTTCCTACAATGAGCAGTTCTTC. Translating gives CASSLALGTIPSYNEQFF.

The rearrangement links TRBV20-1 to TRBJ2-5, with a possible D match to TRBD2 (6 bases). CDR1 and CDR2 from the germline V gene are DFQATT and SNEGSKA (reference sequence). The CDR3 contains 15 residues. The V and J ends lost 0 bases and 5 bases respectively, with 16 bases between them. The CDR3 nucleotides are TGCAGTGCTAGAGATTCGCGCCGGGAGCGCGAGACCCAGTACTTC. It codes for CSARDSRRERETQYF.

The rearrangement links TRBV12-3 or TRBV12-4 to TRBJ1-6; D call uncertain. V lost 2 bases to trimming and J lost 7 bases, with 9 bases between them. The CDR3 covers 14 residues. The CDR3 DNA reads TGTGCCAGCAGTTTACCCCTGACAAATTCACCCCTCCACTTT. This sequence encodes CASSLPLTNSPLHF.

The table lists this clonotype with many counts. The gene calls are TRBV14 and TRBJ2-1; D gene unclear. V lost 3 bases to trimming and J lost 9 bases, with 6 bases between them. The CDR3 totals 11 residues. CDR1 is SGHDN and CDR2 is FVKESK in the germline V gene. CDR3 nucleotide sequence: TGTGCCAGCAGCCAGTCGGGTGAGCAGTTCTTC. Translating gives CASSQSGEQFF. The full variable domain, in which reference TRBV14 and TRBJ2-1 provide the parts outside the CDR3, is EAGVTQFPSHSVIEKGQTVTLRCDPISGHDNLYWYRRVMGKEIKFLLHFVKESKQDESGMPNNRFLAERTGGTYSTLKVQPAELEDSGVYFCASSQSGEQFFGPGTRLTVL.

Turning to this clonotype: A much larger clone differs from this one at a single base, so this may be a read error. The chain carries TRBV20-1 and TRBJ2-3; the D gene is possibly TRBD1 (7 bases). The CDR3 is 12 amino acids. CDR1 and CDR2 from the germline V gene are DFQATT and SNEGSKA (reference sequence). The CDR3 here is CRAGEVGQFLYF. The CDR3 nucleotides are TGCAGGGCTGGGGAGGTGGGACAGTTTCTGTATTTT.

The table lists this clonotype with a few counts. V gene TRBV5-1 combines with J gene TRBJ2-2, with D uncertain. The CDR3 is 15 residues long. With 4 bases removed from V and 3 bases from J, the gap between germline ends came to 13 bases. The germline V gene encodes CDR1 SGHRS and CDR2 YFSETQ. The CDR3 DNA is TGCGCCAGCAGCGACCGGACGGGTGACACCGGGGAGCTGTTTTTT. This encodes CASSDRTGDTGELFF. The full variable domain, completed using reference TRBV5-1 and TRBJ2-2, is KAGVTQTPRYLIKTRGQQVTLSCSPISGHRSVSWYQQTPGQGLQFLFEYFSETQRNKGNFPGRFSGRQFSNSRSEMNVSTLELGDSALYLCASSDRTGDTGELFFGEGSRLTVL.

The CDR3 DNA follows: TGCGCCAGCAGCTTACCGGGACTTCGACAAGAGACCCAGTACTTC. Encoded protein: CASSLPGLRQETQYF. This rearrangement joins TRBV5-1 to TRBJ2-5, with a possible D match to TRBD2 (6 bases). With 2 bases removed from V and 2 bases from J, the gap between germline ends came to 13 bases. The CDR3 spans 15 residues. CDR1 is SGHRS, CDR2 YFSETQ, per germline.

The gene calls are TRBV5-1 and TRBJ1-1; a possible D gene is TRBD1 (5 bases). This CDR3 contains 11 residues. Deletions cut 10 bases from V and 5 bases from J, with 12 bases between. Germline V CDR1 and CDR2: SGHRS, YFSETQ. The DNA for the CDR3 is TGCGCCTTGAGGGGCGGGACTGAAGCTTTCTTT. Its translation is CALRGGTEAFF. Filled out from reference TRBV5-1 and TRBJ1-1, the complete variable domain reads KAGVTQTPRYLIKTRGQQVTLSCSPISGHRSVSWYQQTPGQGLQFLFEYFSETQRNKGNFPGRFSGRQFSNSRSEMNVSTLELGDSALYLCALRGGTEAFFGQGTRLTVV.

This clonotype turned up a few times. The chain uses TRBV6-4 and TRBJ2-1, with D perhaps matching TRBD1 (5 bases). The CDR3 consists of 13 residues. The ends were cut back, 3 bases at V and 5 bases at J, with 8 bases in the middle. Germline-derived CDR1 and CDR2 are MRHNA and SNTAGT. The CDR3 nucleotides are TGTGCCAGCAGTGAGGGGCCCCACAATGAGCAGTTCTTC. It codes for CASSEGPHNEQFF.

This clonotype was counted between two and nine times. This chain uses TRBV3-1 with TRBJ1-1; TRBD1 might be the D (6 bases). Germline V gene sequence: CDR1 LGHDT, CDR2 YNNKEL (reference sequence). V was cut by 4 bases and J by 1 base, with 13 bases left in between. The CDR3 length is 15 residues. In DNA form, the CDR3 reads TGTGCCAGCAGCCCCTACCGGACAGAGAACACTGAAGCTTTCTTT. Translated: CASSPYRTENTEAFF. Full variable domain (remainder filled in from reference TRBV3-1 and TRBJ1-1): DTAVSQTPKYLVTQMGNDKSIKCEQNLGHDTMYWYKQDSKKFLKIMFSYNNKELIINETVPNRFSPKSPDKAHLNLHINSLELGDSAVYFCASSPYRTENTEAFFGQGTRLTVV.

This clonotype was observed a few times. The V and J genes are TRBV11-2 and TRBJ2-1; tentative D call: TRBD2 (6 bases). V lost 3 bases, J lost 6 bases, and 12 bases lay in between. Germline values: CDR1 SGHAT, CDR2 FQNNGV. The CDR3 is 14 amino acids. The chain's CDR3 is CASSFGGVGNEQFF. The CDR3 DNA sequence: TGTGCCAGCAGCTTTGGAGGGGTGGGCAATGAGCAGTTCTTC.

This chain links TRBV20-1 with TRBJ2-3, with D maybe TRBD2 (5 bases). CDR1 is DFQATT, CDR2 SNEGSKA, per germline (reference sequence). V lost 3 bases to trimming and J lost 4 bases, with 14 bases between them. This CDR3 comprises 14 residues. This CDR3 is CSARGAGYADTQYF. The CDR3 nucleotides are TGCAGTGCTAGGGGAGCCGGTTATGCAGATACGCAGTATTTT.

This clonotype has more than one count but fewer than ten. A much larger clone sits a single nucleotide away, making a read error possible. This chain joins TRBV29-1 and TRBJ2-7, with 12 bases identical to TRBD2. From germline, CDR1 is SQVTM and CDR2 ANQGSEA. The CDR3 totals 15 residues. The V segment lost 6 bases and the J segment 7 bases; nucleotides outside the gene matches: 13. This CDR3 reads CSVRGLAGPGNEQYF. DNA of the CDR3: TGCAGCGTGAGGGGACTAGCGGGCCCCGGGAATGAGCAGTACTTC.